This T cell receptor (beta chain) originates from a study of Graves' ophthalmopathy and Graves' hyperthyroidism. The CDR3 is 14 residues long. Unmatched junction bases numbered 7, after V lost 6 bases and J lost 4 bases. Germline-derived CDR1 and CDR2 are SNHLY and FYNNEI. RNA transcripts were the source from which TCR beta CDR3 regions were amplified. HTBI-primed first-round RT-PCR preceded second-round multiplex PCR. TCRdb used MiXCR to reprocess the multiplex PCR reads, holding one entry per CDR3 protein. This table has 740,000 or so distinct CDR3 sequences, roughly 41% appearing once. This clonotype was counted only a few times. What it binds is unknown. General observations from the study: The majority of expanded thyroid clonotypes above 0.001 frequency also occurred in blood.

This sequence joins TRBV2 and TRBJ2-7; TRBD1 aligns across 9 bases. The clonotype originates from an adult man with Graves' ophthalmopathy. The sample was peripheral blood. The CDR3 nucleotides are TGTGCCAGCAGGCATGGGACAGGGTCTTACGAGCAGTACTTC. This codes for CASRHGTGSYEQYF.